The 20 T cell receptor beta chains reported below all come from one sample, sequenced in a study of blood T cell repertoires in COVID-19. The protocol was immunoSEQ multiplex PCR, while the TCRdb copy is restricted to in-frame clones and leaves out a portion. The sample yields some 230,000 clones, around 84% seen once. The sample comprised peripheral blood. Every receptor here comes from a woman aged 55-70 years who had recovered from COVID-19.

V and J are TRBV7-4 and TRBJ2-7, with 9 positions matching TRBD1. The CDR3 is 15 residues long. The germline V gene has CDR1 SGHVT and CDR2 SQSDAQ. The V gene end was trimmed by 4 bases and the J gene end by 3 bases; junction bases not matched to a gene: 7. This chain's CDR3 is CASSWPGQGLYEQYF. The CDR3 nucleotides are TGTGCCAGCAGCTGGCCGGGACAGGGTCTCTACGAGCAGTACTTC.

V usage is TRBV12-3 or TRBV12-4 and J usage is TRBJ2-1; a weak D match, TRBD1 (5 bases). The CDR3 is 12 amino acids. V was shortened by 4 bases and J by 6 bases, with 7 bases between the two germline ends. DNA of the CDR3: TGTGCCAGCAGTTGGGGCGTCAATGAGCAGTTCTTC. Its translation is CASSWGVNEQFF.

V gene TRBV4-2 combines with J gene TRBJ1-6; TRBD1 might be the D (5 bases). CDR1 and CDR2 (germline): LGHNA, YNFKEQ. V lost 6 bases, J lost 6 bases, and 15 bases lay in between. The CDR3 has 15 amino acids. CDR3 residues: CASSSLGDFNSPLHF. CDR3 coding DNA: TGTGCCAGCAGTTCCCTAGGGGACTTTAATTCACCCCTCCACTTT.

This clone was seen just once. V gene TRBV3-1 (or the pseudogene TRBV3-2) combines with J gene TRBJ2-5, with no clear D. The CDR3 covers 13 residues. Between the trimmed V and J ends, which lost 0 bases and 3 bases, there was a span of 5 bases. The germline CDR1 and CDR2 sequences are LGHDT and YNNKEL (reference sequence). The CDR3 is CASSQDIEETQYF. The DNA for the CDR3 is TGTGCCAGCAGCCAAGATATCGAAGAGACCCAGTACTTC.

The chain is built from TRBV6-2 or TRBV6-3 and TRBJ1-3; D call uncertain. The CDR3 consists of 12 residues. CDR1 is MNHEY, CDR2 SVGEGT, per germline. Trimming shortened V by 0 bases and J by 16 bases, and 13 bases separated the two germline ends. In DNA form, the CDR3 reads TGTGCCAGCAGTTACTCGGGCGGGAAATGTTATTTT. Its translation is CASSYSGGKCYF.

Here the CDR3 reads CATSGQVYNEQFF. For the CDR3, the DNA is TGTGCCACCTCGGGACAGGTATACAATGAGCAGTTCTTC. The chain uses TRBV18 and TRBJ2-1; 8 bases are shared with TRBD1. The germline CDR1 and CDR2 sequences are KGHSH and LQKENI. V lost 10 bases, J lost 4 bases, and 6 bases stayed unmatched. There are 13 residues in the CDR3.

This sequence joins TRBV30 and TRBJ1-1; D gene unclear. This CDR3 has 12 amino acids. Germline loops: CDR1 GTSNPN, CDR2 SVGIG (reference sequence). V gave up 2 bases and J gave up 2 bases, with 6 bases separating them. CDR3 in amino acids: CAWSPINTEAFF. CDR3 DNA: TGTGCCTGGAGTCCCATCAACACTGAAGCTTTCTTT.

The chain links TRBV3-1 (or the pseudogene TRBV3-2) to TRBJ2-2, with D possibly being TRBD1 (7 bases). Germline V gene data show CDR1 as LGHDT and CDR2 as YNNKEL (reference sequence). V lost 2 bases and J lost 5, with 12 bases in between. CDR3 size: 15 residues. The CDR3 here is CASSQLPGGTGELFF. CDR3 sequence (DNA): TGTGCCAGCAGCCAACTGCCAGGGGGGACCGGGGAGCTGTTTTTT.

The rearrangement uses TRBV7-3 and TRBJ2-2; 10 positions match TRBD1. Germline V lookup: CDR1 SGHTA, CDR2 FQGTGA. Trimming removed 5 bases from V and 5 bases from J; junction bases left unmatched: 8. CDR3 size: 16 residues. This CDR3 reads CASSPTGGAGTGELFF. DNA of the CDR3: TGTGCCAGCAGCCCGACAGGGGGCGCAGGGACCGGGGAGCTGTTTTTT.

The V call is TRBV5-4, the J call TRBJ2-7; 12 bases match TRBD2. Looked up from germline, CDR1 is SGHNT and CDR2 is YYREEE (reference sequence). V was pared by 4 bases and J by 2 bases, with 4 bases of the junction left unmatched. The CDR3 runs to 15 residues. The CDR3 loop is CASSPTSGGTYEQYF. CDR3 DNA: TGTGCCAGCAGCCCTACTAGCGGGGGGACCTACGAGCAGTACTTC.

The chain links TRBV18 to TRBJ2-7; 7 bases align to TRBD1. Germline CDR1 is KGHSH and CDR2 is LQKENI. This CDR3 comprises 13 residues. The ends lost 3 bases at V and 5 bases at J; junction bases unmatched: 4. The CDR3 protein is CASSPDRADEQYF. CDR3 DNA sequence: TGTGCCAGCTCACCCGACAGGGCAGACGAGCAGTACTTC.

The chain is built from TRBV30 and TRBJ2-2; 9 bases align to TRBD1. This CDR3 region has 17 residues. Germline CDR1 reads GTSNPN; CDR2 reads SVGIG (reference sequence). V shed 3 bases, J shed 5 bases, and the junction held 13 bases outside the gene matches. As DNA, the CDR3 is TGTGCCTGGAGAGACAGGGGGTTGGGCGCGGGGACCGGGGAGCTGTTTTTT. It yields the protein CAWRDRGLGAGTGELFF. Full variable domain (remainder filled in from reference TRBV30 and TRBJ2-2): SQTIHQWPATLVQPVGSPLSLECTVEGTSNPNLYWYRQAAGRGLQLLFYSVGIGQISSEVPQNLSASRPQDRQFILSSKKLLLSDSGFYLCAWRDRGLGAGTGELFFGEGSRLTVL.

This chain connects TRBV2 to TRBJ2-7; 7 bases align to TRBD1. J gave up 1 base and V 6 bases, and 9 bases lay outside the gene matches. CDR1 and CDR2 from the germline V gene are SNHLY and FYNNEI. The length of the CDR3 is 15 residues. CDR3 sequence (DNA): TGTGCCAGCAGGAGTCTGAGGACAGGATCCTACGAGCAGTACTTC. Translation: CASRSLRTGSYEQYF.

The V gene is TRBV9, the J gene TRBJ1-6; D not certain. The germline V gene encodes CDR1 SGDLS and CDR2 YYNGEE. Trimming shortened V by 0 bases and J by 8 bases, and 12 bases separated the two germline ends. The CDR3 is 15 amino acids. CDR3 coding DNA: TGTGCCAGCAGCGTAGCTGGAGGTCAGGATTCACCCCTCCACTTT. Its translation: CASSVAGGQDSPLHF. Supplemented by reference TRBV9 and TRBJ1-6, the full variable domain reads DSGVTQTPKHLITATGQRVTLRCSPRSGDLSVYWYQQSLDQGLQFLIQYYNGEERAKGNILERFSAQQFPDLHSELNLSSLELGDSALYFCASSVAGGQDSPLHFGNGTRLTVT.

The rearrangement joins TRBV5-6 to TRBJ2-3; D is possibly TRBD1 (7 bases). The germline gives CDR1 SGHDT, CDR2 YYEEEE. This CDR3 spans 16 amino acids. Trimming removed 0 bases from V and 0 bases from J, with 11 bases in between. CDR3 in DNA: TGTGCCAGCAGCTTGGGGCAGGGGGGAAGCACAGATACGCAGTATTTT. As protein: CASSLGQGGSTDTQYF.

The V gene is TRBV10-3, the J gene TRBJ2-3, with D unclear. Germline CDR1 ENHRY, CDR2 SYGVKD. V was trimmed by 0 bases and J by 7 bases, leaving 11 bases between them. CDR3 length: 14 residues. The CDR3, as DNA: TGTGCCATCAGTGAGTCCGCGAACTCTTATACGCAGTATTTT. Its protein product is CAISESANSYTQYF.

CDR3 residues: CASSTDRDYGYTF. The CDR3 nucleotides read TGTGCCAGCTCAACGGACAGGGACTATGGCTACACCTTC. The genes are TRBV18 and TRBJ1-2; 8 nucleotides align to TRBD1. The V and J ends lost 5 bases and 3 bases, in that order; junction bases with no gene match: 2. In germline, CDR1 is KGHSH, CDR2 LQKENI. The CDR3 sequence is 13 residues long.

The gene calls are TRBV11-2 and TRBJ2-3, with D maybe TRBD2 (6 bases). V gave up 5 bases and J gave up 0 bases, with 15 bases separating them. This CDR3 contains 16 residues. Germline CDR1 reads SGHAT; CDR2 reads FQNNGV. The CDR3 DNA follows: TGTGCCAGCAGCCCCCTGGACTATTCTAGCACAGATACGCAGTATTTT. Its translation: CASSPLDYSSTDTQYF.

This chain links TRBV29-1 with TRBJ1-1, with no clear D. V gave up 6 bases and J gave up 0 bases, with 14 bases separating them. Germline-derived CDR1 and CDR2 are SQVTM and ANQGSEA. This CDR3 contains 14 residues. CDR3 bases: TGCAGCGTCCGTAGGAGCGCTATGAACACTGAAGCTTTCTTT. It encodes CSVRRSAMNTEAFF.

This clone was seen just once. The chain has TRBV14 and TRBJ2-2, with D possibly matching TRBD2 (6 bases). Germline values: CDR1 SGHDN, CDR2 FVKESK. The V and J ends lost 1 base and 6 bases respectively, with 15 bases between them. The CDR3 consists of 16 residues. The CDR3 is CASSQVVGLPPGELFF. The CDR3 DNA reads as TGTGCCAGCAGCCAAGTAGTTGGACTACCCCCCGGGGAGCTGTTTTTT. Full variable domain (remainder filled in from reference TRBV14 and TRBJ2-2): EAGVTQFPSHSVIEKGQTVTLRCDPISGHDNLYWYRRVMGKEIKFLLHFVKESKQDESGMPNNRFLAERTGGTYSTLKVQPAELEDSGVYFCASSQVVGLPPGELFFGEGSRLTVL.